These T cell receptor beta chains were read from a single sample in a study of CD8 T cells in Susac syndrome. TCRdb re-derived calls from the immunoSEQ multiplex PCR reads in MiXCR, one entry per CDR3 protein. The sample contains approximately 300,000 distinct CDR3 sequences, around 91% of which appear only once. Sequencing used CD8+ T cells from PBMCs. The receptors derive from a human donor with multiple sclerosis. Each CDR3 is given with its conserved first and last residue. Each record gives: J gene, V gene, CDR3 protein.

TRBJ2-7 | TRBV2 | CASSGLDGARYF
TRBJ2-7 | TRBV7-9 | CASSPVTGTYEQYF
TRBJ2-2 | TRBV5-1 | CASSLAEFGQGANTGELFF
TRBJ2-7 | TRBV28 | CASSNPSYEQYF
TRBJ1-1 | TRBV7-6 | CASSLAQGLGTEAFF
TRBJ1-5 | TRBV7-3 | CASSPPDRASNQPQHF
TRBJ2-2 | TRBV29-1 | CSVVKFTGELFF
TRBJ2-3 | TRBV9 | CASSPPGAGADTQYF
TRBJ1-1 | TRBV7-9 | CASSPKEVRTEAFF
TRBJ2-2 | TRBV6-5 | CASSVDRVGELFF
TRBJ2-7 | TRBV11-2 | CASSTGTGSYEQYF
TRBJ2-7 | TRBV29-1 | CSVVPLAGVEQYF
TRBJ2-3 | TRBV5-1 | CASSPGLAGAYTDTQYF
TRBJ1-1 | TRBV5-6 | CASSLLNTEAFF
TRBJ2-3 | TRBV19 | CASRFGDLQYF
TRBJ2-6 | TRBV21-1 | CASNGPRVPGANVLTF
TRBJ2-7 | TRBV4-3 | CASSQDASGDSYEQYF
TRBJ1-1 | TRBV9 | CASSSGPSGNTEAFF
TRBJ2-7 | TRBV12-3/TRBV12-4 | CASTSTLLTRYEQYF
TRBJ2-7 | TRBV9 | CASRPGTVISYEQYF
TRBJ1-2 | TRBV20-1 | CSASPGHGYIF
TRBJ1-5 | TRBV5-1 | CASKEDGQLNQPQHF
TRBJ1-5 | TRBV19 | CASSPPGTGDGQPQHF
TRBJ2-5 | TRBV7-9 | CASSLMSSVQETQYF
TRBJ1-6 | TRBV30 | CAALTYNSPLHF
TRBJ1-4 | TRBV6-7 | CASTFGVSSGRRFHEKLFF
TRBJ2-5 | TRBV9 | CASSVNGVETETQYF
TRBJ2-2 | TRBV7-9 | CASSSKRGTNTGELFF
TRBJ2-7 | TRBV6-2/TRBV6-3 | CASSSRGGGYEQYF
TRBJ2-3 | TRBV14 | CASSQDFGDTQYF
TRBJ2-3 | TRBV30 | CAWSGQGSDTQYF
TRBJ1-1 | TRBV4-1 | CASSQMGRKDTEAFF
TRBJ2-6 | TRBV27 | CASTLGWGPGANVLTF
TRBJ2-1 | TRBV9 | CASSVDGTYEQFF
TRBJ1-2 | TRBV4-3 | CASSQEGGGGRTFNYGYTF
TRBJ2-7 | TRBV6-1 | CASSERLSGDEQYF
TRBJ2-7 | TRBV5-1 | CASSSDDRGWDEQYF
TRBJ2-7 | TRBV2 | CASSQSNGEQYF